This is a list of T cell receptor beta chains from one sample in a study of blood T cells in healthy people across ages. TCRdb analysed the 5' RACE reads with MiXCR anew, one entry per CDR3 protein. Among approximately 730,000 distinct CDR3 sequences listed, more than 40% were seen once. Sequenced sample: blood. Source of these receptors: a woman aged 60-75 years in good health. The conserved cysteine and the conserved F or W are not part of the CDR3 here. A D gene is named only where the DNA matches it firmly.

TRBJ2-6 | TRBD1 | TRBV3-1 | ASSQDMHRGPSGANVLT
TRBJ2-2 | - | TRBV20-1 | SARLGGNTGELF
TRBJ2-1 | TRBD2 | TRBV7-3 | ASSLTRTSGWDEQF
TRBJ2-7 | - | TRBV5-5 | ASSLSGAGGWNEQY
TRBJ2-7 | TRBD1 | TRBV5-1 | ASSRGQGRIYEQY
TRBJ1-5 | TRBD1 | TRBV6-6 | ASRTQGANNQPQH
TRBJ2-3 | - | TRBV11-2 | ASSLSLYLRGDTQY
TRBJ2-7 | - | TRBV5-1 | ASRPVGRRDDEQY
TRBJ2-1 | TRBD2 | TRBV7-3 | ASSAPGLGNEQF
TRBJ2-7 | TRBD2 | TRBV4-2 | ASSPGLIDAYEQY
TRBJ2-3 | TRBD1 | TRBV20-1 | SASGGRTDTQY
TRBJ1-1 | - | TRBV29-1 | SVGVIRRMNTEAF
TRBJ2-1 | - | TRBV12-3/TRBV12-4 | ASSLIEETRF
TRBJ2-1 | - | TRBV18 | ASSRSEGTYNEQF
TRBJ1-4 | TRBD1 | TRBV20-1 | SASGDRGGSNEKLF
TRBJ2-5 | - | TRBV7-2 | ASSLRGPPLETQY
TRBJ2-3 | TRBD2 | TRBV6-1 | ASRGTSGGADTQY
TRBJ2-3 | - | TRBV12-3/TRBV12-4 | ASSLGRKYTDTQY
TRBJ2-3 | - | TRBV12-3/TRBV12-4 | ASSSINTQY
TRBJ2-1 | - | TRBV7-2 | ASSIEGGTYNEQF
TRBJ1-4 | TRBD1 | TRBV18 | ASSPSGQGTKLF
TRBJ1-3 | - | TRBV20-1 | SARDPGSSGNTIY
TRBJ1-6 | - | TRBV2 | ASSAGTAGLPLH
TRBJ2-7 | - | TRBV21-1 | ASSGQALSYEQY
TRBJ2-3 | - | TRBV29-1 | SPYEGDTQY
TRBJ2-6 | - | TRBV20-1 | SAGVLEDSSGANVLT
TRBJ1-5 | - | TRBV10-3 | AISDVGQPQH
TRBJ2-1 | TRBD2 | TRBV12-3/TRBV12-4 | ASTGTSGYNEQF
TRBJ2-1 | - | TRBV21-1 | AIYRVNEQF
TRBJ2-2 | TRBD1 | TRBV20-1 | SASITGQGVSGELF
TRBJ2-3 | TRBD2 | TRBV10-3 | AISPSGGAVDTQY
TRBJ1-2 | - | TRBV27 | ASSVQVNYGYT
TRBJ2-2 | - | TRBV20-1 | SAGDWSNTGELF
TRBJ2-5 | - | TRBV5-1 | ASNQDTQETQY
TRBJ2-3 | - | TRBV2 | ASSVRQDTDTQY
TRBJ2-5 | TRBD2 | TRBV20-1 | SAREAGGTEQY
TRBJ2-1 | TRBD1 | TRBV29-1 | SIARDSIILNEQF
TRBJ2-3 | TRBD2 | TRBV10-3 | AISDSGRAGGGTDTQY
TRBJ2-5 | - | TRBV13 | ASSSIQGSQETQY
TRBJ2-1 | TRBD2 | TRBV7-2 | ASTRAAGGRDEQF
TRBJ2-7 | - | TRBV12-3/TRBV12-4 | ASSSTSSYEQY
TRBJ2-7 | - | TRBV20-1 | SARADSYEQY
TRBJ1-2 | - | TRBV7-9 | ASSQGESNYGYT
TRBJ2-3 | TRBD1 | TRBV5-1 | ASSLFGTDVTDTQY
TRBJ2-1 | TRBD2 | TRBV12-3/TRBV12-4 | ASLLKGPAGGLSSYNEQF
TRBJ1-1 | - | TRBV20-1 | SALRTLNTEAF
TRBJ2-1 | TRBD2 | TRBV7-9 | ASSLSGGVYSEQF
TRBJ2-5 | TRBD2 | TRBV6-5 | ASSYSTSGKETQY
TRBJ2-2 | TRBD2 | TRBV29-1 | SVEGTSGSTGELF
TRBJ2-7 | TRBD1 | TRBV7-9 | ASSLGGTDYEQY
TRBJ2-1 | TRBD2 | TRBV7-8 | ASTPPSGGGRNEQF
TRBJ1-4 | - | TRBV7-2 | ASGIGESNEKLF
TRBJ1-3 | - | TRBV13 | ASSLGLRGNTIY
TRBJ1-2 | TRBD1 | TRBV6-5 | ASTSGTGSGYT
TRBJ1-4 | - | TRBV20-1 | SAKSETNEKLF